This TCR beta chain was recovered during a study of T cells expressing NK-cell markers. Overall study findings and caveats: Dominant NKG2C+ clonotype frequencies of roughly 1.0-7.5% of CD8+ T cells were measured in five or six donors. The study found these clonotypes also leading the CD3+CD56-NKG2C+ fraction in a few donors.

TCRdb derives one entry per CDR3 protein from the 5' RACE reads, leaving out DNA. The sample holds 440,000 or so distinct CDR3 sequences. A word on this clonotype: Its antigen is not known.

The length of the CDR3 is 18 residues. CDR1 is MNHEY, CDR2 SVGAGI, per germline. The specimen was blood T cells: a sorted CD56 or NKG2C T cell subset, CD4+ or CD8+ T cells, or bulk PBMC T cells (not recorded which). This chain uses TRBV6-5 with TRBJ1-1; TCRdb picks TRBD1, but there is no DNA to check that call. This TCR was sampled from a woman between 18 and 70 years old in good health. The CDR3: CASSYSLAASRMNTEAFF.